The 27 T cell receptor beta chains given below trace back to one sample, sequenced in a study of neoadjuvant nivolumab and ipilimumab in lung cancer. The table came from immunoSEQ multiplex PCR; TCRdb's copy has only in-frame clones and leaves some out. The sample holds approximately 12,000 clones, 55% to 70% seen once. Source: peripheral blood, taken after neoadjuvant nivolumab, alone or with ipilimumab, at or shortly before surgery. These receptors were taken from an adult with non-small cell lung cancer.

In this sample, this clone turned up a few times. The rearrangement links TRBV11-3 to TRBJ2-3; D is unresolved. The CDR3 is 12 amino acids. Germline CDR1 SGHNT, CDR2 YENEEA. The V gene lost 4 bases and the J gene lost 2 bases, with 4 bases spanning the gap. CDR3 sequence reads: CASSSHTDTQYF. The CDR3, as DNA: TGTGCCAGCAGCTCTCACACAGATACGCAGTATTTT.

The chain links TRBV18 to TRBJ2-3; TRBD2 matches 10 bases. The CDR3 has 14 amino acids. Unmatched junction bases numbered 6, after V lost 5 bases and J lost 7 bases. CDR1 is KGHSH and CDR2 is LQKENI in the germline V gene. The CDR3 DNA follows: TGTGCCAGCTCATCGGGGACTAGCGTCAATACGCAGTATTTT. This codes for CASSSGTSVNTQYF.

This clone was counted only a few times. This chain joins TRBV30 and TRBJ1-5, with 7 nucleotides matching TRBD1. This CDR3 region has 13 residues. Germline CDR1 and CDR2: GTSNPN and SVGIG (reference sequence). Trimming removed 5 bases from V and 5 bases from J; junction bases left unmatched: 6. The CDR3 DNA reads TGTGCCTGGTCGCGCCAGGGGGATCAGCCCCAGCATTTT. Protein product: CAWSRQGDQPQHF.

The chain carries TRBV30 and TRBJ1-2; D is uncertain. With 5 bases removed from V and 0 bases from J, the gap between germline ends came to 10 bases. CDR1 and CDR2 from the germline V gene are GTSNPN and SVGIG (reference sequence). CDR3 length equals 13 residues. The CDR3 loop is CAWSRGSNYGYTF. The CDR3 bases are TGTGCCTGGTCCCGAGGGTCTAACTATGGCTACACCTTC.

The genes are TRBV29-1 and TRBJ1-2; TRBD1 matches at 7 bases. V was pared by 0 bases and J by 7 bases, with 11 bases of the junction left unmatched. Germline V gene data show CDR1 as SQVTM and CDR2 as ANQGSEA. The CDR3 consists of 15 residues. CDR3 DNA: TGCAGCGTTGAAGAGTTGAGAGGGACAGTCGGTGGCTACACCTTC. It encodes CSVEELRGTVGGYTF.

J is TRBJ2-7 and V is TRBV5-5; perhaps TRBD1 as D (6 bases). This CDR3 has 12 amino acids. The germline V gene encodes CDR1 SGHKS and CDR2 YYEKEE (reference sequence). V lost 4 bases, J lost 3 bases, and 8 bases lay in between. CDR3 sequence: CASSPTGYEQYF. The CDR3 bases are TGTGCCAGCAGCCCGACAGGCTACGAGCAGTACTTC.

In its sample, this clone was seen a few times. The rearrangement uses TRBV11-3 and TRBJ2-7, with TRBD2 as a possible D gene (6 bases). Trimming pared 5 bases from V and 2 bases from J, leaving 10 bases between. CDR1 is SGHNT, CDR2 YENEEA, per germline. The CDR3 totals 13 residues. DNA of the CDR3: TGTGCCAGCAGCGGGCGGGGACCCTACGAGCAGTACTTC. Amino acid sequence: CASSGRGPYEQYF.

The CDR3 loop is CASSVPGQETQYF. CDR3 DNA sequence: TGTGCCAGCAGTGTACCGGGCCAAGAGACCCAGTACTTC. The J gene is TRBJ2-5, the V gene TRBV25-1; no firm D call. Germline CDR1 reads MGHDK; CDR2 reads SYGVNS. The V end was cut by 4 bases, the J end by 1 base, with 7 bases between. This CDR3 is built from 13 residues.

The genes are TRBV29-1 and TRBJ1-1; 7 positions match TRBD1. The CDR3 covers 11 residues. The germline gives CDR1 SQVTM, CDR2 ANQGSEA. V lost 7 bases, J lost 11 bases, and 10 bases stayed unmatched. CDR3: CSGKDRFGAFF. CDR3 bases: TGCAGCGGGAAGGACAGGTTCGGGGCTTTCTTT.

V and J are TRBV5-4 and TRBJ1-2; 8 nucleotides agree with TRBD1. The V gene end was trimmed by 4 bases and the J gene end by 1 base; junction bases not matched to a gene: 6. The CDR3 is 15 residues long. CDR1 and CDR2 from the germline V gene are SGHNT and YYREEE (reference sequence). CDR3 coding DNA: TGTGCCAGCAGCCCCGGGACAGGATTTAACTATGGCTACACCTTC. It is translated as CASSPGTGFNYGYTF. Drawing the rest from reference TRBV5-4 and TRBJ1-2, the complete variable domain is ETGVTQSPTHLIKTRGQQVTLRCSSQSGHNTVSWYQQALGQGPQFIFQYYREEENGRGNFPPRFSGLQFPNYSSELNVNALELDDSALYLCASSPGTGFNYGYTFGSGTRLTVV.

The CDR3 sequence: CASSPSSKRNIQYF. In DNA form, the CDR3 reads TGTGCCAGCTCACCGTCGAGCAAAAGAAACATTCAGTACTTC. The chain uses TRBV18 and TRBJ2-4; D is ambiguous. The germline V gene encodes CDR1 KGHSH and CDR2 LQKENI. Trimming pared 3 bases from V and 6 bases from J, leaving 12 bases between. The length of the CDR3 is 14 residues.

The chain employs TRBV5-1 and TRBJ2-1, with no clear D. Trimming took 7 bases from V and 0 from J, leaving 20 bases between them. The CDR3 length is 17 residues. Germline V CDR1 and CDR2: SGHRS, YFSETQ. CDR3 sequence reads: CASSLLGPTSSYNEQFF. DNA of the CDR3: TGCGCCAGCTCCTTGCTAGGTCCCACGAGCTCCTACAATGAGCAGTTCTTC.

The CDR3 reads CASSWDYKETQYF. CDR3 nucleotide sequence: TGCGCCAGCAGCTGGGACTACAAAGAGACCCAGTACTTC. This chain uses TRBV5-1 with TRBJ2-5; 7 bases match TRBD2. With V trimmed by 3 bases and J by 3 bases, 2 bases remained unmatched. CDR1 is SGHRS and CDR2 is YFSETQ in the germline V gene. This CDR3 contains 13 residues.

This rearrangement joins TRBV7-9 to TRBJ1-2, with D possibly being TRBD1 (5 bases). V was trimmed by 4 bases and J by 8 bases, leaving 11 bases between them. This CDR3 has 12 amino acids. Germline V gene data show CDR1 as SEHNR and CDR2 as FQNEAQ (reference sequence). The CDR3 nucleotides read TGTGCCAGCAGCTGGGGGAGTAGGGGCTACACCTTC. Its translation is CASSWGSRGYTF. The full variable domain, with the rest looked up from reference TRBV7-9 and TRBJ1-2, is DTGVSQNPRHKITKRGQNVTFRCDPISEHNRLYWYRQTLGQGPEFLTYFQNEAQLEKSRLLSDRFSAERPKGSFSTLEIQRTEQGDSAMYLCASSWGSRGYTFGSGTRLTVV.

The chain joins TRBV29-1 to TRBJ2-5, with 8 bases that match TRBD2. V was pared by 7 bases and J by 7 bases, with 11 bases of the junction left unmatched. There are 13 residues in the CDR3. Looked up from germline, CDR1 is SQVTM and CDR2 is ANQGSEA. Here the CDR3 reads CSATQAGEGTQYF. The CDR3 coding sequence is TGCAGCGCGACCCAAGCGGGAGAGGGGACCCAGTACTTC.

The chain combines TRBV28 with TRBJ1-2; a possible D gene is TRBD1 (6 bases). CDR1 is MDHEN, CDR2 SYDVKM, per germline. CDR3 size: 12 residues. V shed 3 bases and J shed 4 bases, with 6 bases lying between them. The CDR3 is CASSLDSYGYTF. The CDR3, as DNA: TGTGCCAGCAGTTTGGACAGCTATGGCTACACCTTC.

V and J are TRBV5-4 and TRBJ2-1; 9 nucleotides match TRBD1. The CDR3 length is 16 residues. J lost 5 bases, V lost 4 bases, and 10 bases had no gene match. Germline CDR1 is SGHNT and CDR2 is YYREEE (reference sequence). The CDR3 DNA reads TGTGCCAGCAGCCTCGCGCCGGGACAGGGAGACAATGAGCAGTTCTTC. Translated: CASSLAPGQGDNEQFF.

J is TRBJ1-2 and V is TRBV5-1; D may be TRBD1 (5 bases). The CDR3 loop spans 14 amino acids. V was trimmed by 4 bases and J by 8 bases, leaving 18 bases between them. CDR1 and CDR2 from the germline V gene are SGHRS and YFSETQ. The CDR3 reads CASSPQDVQRGYTF. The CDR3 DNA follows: TGCGCCAGCAGCCCACAGGACGTACAACGGGGCTACACCTTC. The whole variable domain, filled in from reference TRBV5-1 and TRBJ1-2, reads KAGVTQTPRYLIKTRGQQVTLSCSPISGHRSVSWYQQTPGQGLQFLFEYFSETQRNKGNFPGRFSGRQFSNSRSEMNVSTLELGDSALYLCASSPQDVQRGYTFGSGTRLTVV.

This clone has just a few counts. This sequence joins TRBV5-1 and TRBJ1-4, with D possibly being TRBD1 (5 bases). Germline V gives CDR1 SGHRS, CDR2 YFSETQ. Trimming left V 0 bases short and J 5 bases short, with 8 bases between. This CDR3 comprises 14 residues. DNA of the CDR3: TGCGCCAGCAGCTTGGCACAGGAGAATGAAAAACTGTTTTTT. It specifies CASSLAQENEKLFF.

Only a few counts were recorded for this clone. The CDR3 coding sequence is TGCGCCAGCAGCGTCGGGGGTTCCTACGAGCAGTACTTC. It translates to CASSVGGSYEQYF. This chain connects TRBV5-1 to TRBJ2-7, with a weak D call TRBD2 (6 bases). V gave up 4 bases and J gave up 1 base, with 9 bases separating them. From germline, CDR1 is SGHRS and CDR2 YFSETQ. CDR3 size: 13 residues.

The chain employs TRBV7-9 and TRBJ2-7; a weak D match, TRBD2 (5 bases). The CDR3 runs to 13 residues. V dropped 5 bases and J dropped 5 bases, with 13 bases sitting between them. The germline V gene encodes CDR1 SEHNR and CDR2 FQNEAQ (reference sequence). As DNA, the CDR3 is TGTGCCAGCAGCCAAGAGGGCGCCAACGAGCAGTACTTC. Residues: CASSQEGANEQYF.

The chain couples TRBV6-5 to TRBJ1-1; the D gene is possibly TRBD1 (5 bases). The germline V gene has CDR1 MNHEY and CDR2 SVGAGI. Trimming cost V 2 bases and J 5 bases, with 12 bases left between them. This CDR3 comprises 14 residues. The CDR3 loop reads CASSYGGVLTEAFF. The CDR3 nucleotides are TGTGCCAGCAGTTACGGGGGAGTTTTAACTGAAGCTTTCTTT.

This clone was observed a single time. For the CDR3, the DNA is TGTGCCTGCCCCCATAGCAATCAGCCCCAGCATTTT. Protein sequence: CACPHSNQPQHF. This chain joins TRBV30 and TRBJ1-5, with D hard to call. Per germline, CDR1 GTSNPN and CDR2 SVGIG (reference sequence). The CDR3 runs 12 residues. V lost 6 bases and J 0 bases, leaving 6 bases between the germline ends. The full variable domain, in which reference TRBV30 and TRBJ1-5 provide the parts outside the CDR3, is SQTIHQWPATLVQPVGSPLSLECTVEGTSNPNLYWYRQAAGRGLQLLFYSVGIGQISSEVPQNLSASRPQDRQFILSSKKLLLSDSGFYLCACPHSNQPQHFGDGTRLSIL.

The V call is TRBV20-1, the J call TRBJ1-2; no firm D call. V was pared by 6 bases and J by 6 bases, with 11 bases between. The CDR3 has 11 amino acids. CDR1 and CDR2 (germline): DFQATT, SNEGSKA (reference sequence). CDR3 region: CSAPAGNGYTF. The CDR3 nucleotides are TGCAGTGCCCCTGCTGGGAATGGCTACACCTTC.

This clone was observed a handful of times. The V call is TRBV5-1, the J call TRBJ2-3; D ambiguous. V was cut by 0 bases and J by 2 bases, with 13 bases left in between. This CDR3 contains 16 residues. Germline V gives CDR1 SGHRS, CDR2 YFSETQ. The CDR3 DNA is TGCGCCAGCAGCTTGGGATCGGCAGGCGTCACAGATACGCAGTATTTT. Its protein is CASSLGSAGVTDTQYF. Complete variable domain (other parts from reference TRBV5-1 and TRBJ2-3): KAGVTQTPRYLIKTRGQQVTLSCSPISGHRSVSWYQQTPGQGLQFLFEYFSETQRNKGNFPGRFSGRQFSNSRSEMNVSTLELGDSALYLCASSLGSAGVTDTQYFGPGTRLTVL.

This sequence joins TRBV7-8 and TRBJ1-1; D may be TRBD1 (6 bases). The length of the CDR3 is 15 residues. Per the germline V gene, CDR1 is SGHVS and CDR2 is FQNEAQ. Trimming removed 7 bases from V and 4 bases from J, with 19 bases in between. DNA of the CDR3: TGTGCCAGCAATCCCATGAAGGGGGGCTTCACTGAAGCTTTCTTT. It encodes CASNPMKGGFTEAFF.

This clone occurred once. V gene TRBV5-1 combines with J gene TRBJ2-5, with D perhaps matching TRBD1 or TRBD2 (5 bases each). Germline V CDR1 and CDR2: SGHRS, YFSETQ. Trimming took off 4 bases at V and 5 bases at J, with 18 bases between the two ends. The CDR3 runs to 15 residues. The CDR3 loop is CASSIAGTAIETQYF. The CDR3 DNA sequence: TGCGCCAGCAGCATTGCCGGGACGGCTATCGAGACCCAGTACTTC. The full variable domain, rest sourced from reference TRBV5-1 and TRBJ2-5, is KAGVTQTPRYLIKTRGQQVTLSCSPISGHRSVSWYQQTPGQGLQFLFEYFSETQRNKGNFPGRFSGRQFSNSRSEMNVSTLELGDSALYLCASSIAGTAIETQYFGPGTRLLVL.